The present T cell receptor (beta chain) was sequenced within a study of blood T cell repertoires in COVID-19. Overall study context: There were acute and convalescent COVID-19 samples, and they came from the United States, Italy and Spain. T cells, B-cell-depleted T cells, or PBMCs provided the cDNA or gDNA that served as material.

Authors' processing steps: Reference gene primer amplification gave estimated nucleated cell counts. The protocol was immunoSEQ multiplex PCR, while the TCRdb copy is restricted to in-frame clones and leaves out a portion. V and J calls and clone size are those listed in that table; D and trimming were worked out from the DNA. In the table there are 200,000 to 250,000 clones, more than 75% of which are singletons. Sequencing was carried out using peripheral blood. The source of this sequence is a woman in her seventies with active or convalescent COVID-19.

In DNA form, the CDR3 reads TGCGCCAGCAGCCAAGATTGGGGCTCGGGCGCCGGGGAGCTGTTTTTT. Protein: CASSQDWGSGAGELFF. The V call is TRBV4-1, the J call TRBJ2-2, with a tentative D call TRBD1 (5 bases). The CDR3 spans 16 residues. From germline, CDR1 is MGHRA and CDR2 YSYEKL. The V gene lost 0 bases and the J gene lost 6 bases, with 14 bases spanning the gap.